This entry describes one TCR beta chain. The table came from immunoSEQ multiplex PCR; TCRdb's copy has only in-frame clones and leaves some out. The repertoire includes tens of thousands of clones, 65% to 90% of them detected once, and 10% sits in the top ten. The source of the sample is a study of blood T cell repertoires in COVID-19. The receptor was isolated from a man over 45 with COVID-19, enrolled during active disease. Sequenced sample: peripheral blood.

Here the CDR3 DNA reads TGTGCCAGCAGCTCTAGCGGGATTACGTTCTTC. Translation: CASSSSGITFF. The chain recombines TRBV3-1 (or the pseudogene TRBV3-2) with TRBJ2-1; 9 bases fit TRBD2. This CDR3 has 11 residues. V gave up 5 bases and J gave up 15 bases; unmatched junction bases: 5. CDR1 LGHDT and CDR2 YNNKEL come from the germline V gene (reference sequence).